This paragraph reports one T cell receptor (beta chain). Antigen: not known. The data originate from a study of tumor-infiltrating lymphocytes in primary liver carcinoma. Co-extraction yielded RNA and DNA from 20-30 mg of unsorted bulk tissue. This CDR3 is built from 18 residues. The germline V gene has CDR1 SQVTM and CDR2 ANQGSEA. Unmatched junction bases numbered 14, after V lost 1 base and J lost 6 bases. With roughly 0.5 ug total RNA as template and a constant-region primer, TCR beta cDNA was made. Amplification in three nested multiplex PCR rounds with slightly modified ARM-PCR gave rise to TCR beta libraries. With TRBV1-TRBV30 forward primers and a C-beta reverse primer, the first two PCR rounds were run for approximately 10 cycles each. MiXCR, applied by TCRdb to the multiplex PCR reads, yields one record per CDR3 protein. There are about 96,000 distinct CDR3 sequences in the sample; just over 65% occur only once, and more than 25% lies in the top ten.

Notes on the study in general: Blood trailed tumors significantly in top-250-clone fraction (p = 0.039). Lesser overlap characterized tumor-adjacent and tumor-blood pairs relative to tumor region pairs.

The source material was tumor-adjacent normal liver tissue. The TCR originated in a man aged 35-49 years with primary liver carcinoma and hepatitis B virus infection. The chain couples TRBV29-1 to TRBJ2-1; 11 bases are shared with TRBD1. In DNA, the CDR3 is TGCAGCGTTGAAGGGTGGGGTTGGACAGGGGGCCGTTCCAATGAGCAGTTCTTC. It encodes CSVEGWGWTGGRSNEQFF.